The 17 T cell receptor beta chains reported below all come from one sample, sequenced in a study of blood T cell repertoires in COVID-19. The protocol was immunoSEQ multiplex PCR, while the TCRdb copy is restricted to in-frame clones and leaves out a portion. Of about 170,000 clones listed, around 80% are singletons. Input material: PBMCs or T cells enriched from blood (not recorded which). These receptors were taken from a man between 45 and 60 years old who had recovered from COVID-19.

V is TRBV3-1 (or the pseudogene TRBV3-2) and J is TRBJ2-4; D unresolved. CDR3 length: 13 residues. Trimming removed 3 bases from V and 6 bases from J, with 9 bases in between. Germline CDR1 and CDR2: LGHDT and YNNKEL (reference sequence). The CDR3 DNA reads as TGTGCCAGCAGCCAGGCTCTCCCAAACATTCAGTACTTC. It is translated as CASSQALPNIQYF.

The rearrangement uses TRBV7-8 and TRBJ1-3; the D is unclear. Germline V lookup: CDR1 SGHVS, CDR2 FQNEAQ. This CDR3 is built from 15 residues. The V end lost 0 bases, the J end lost 0 bases, and 6 bases lay between the germline ends. The CDR3 loop reads CASSLALASGNTIYF. As DNA, the CDR3 is TGTGCCAGCAGCTTAGCGTTAGCCTCTGGAAACACCATATATTTT. The full variable domain, with the rest looked up from reference TRBV7-8 and TRBJ1-3, is GAGVSQSPRYKVAKRGQDVALRCDPISGHVSLFWYQQALGQGPEFLTYFQNEAQLDKSGLPSDRFFAERPEGSVSTLKIQRTQQEDSAVYLCASSLALASGNTIYFGEGSWLTVV.

With respect to this clone: The same CDR3 also results from other DNA sequences found in this sample. J is TRBJ1-5 and V is TRBV11-2, with D possibly being TRBD1 (5 bases). The CDR3 is made up of 14 amino acids. Trimming took off 0 bases at V and 2 bases at J, with 5 bases between the two ends. The V gene's germline CDR1 is SGHAT and CDR2 FQNNGV. DNA for the CDR3: TGTGCCAGCAGCTTAGACAGGGGCAATCAGCCCCAGCATTTT. It translates to CASSLDRGNQPQHF. The full variable domain, completed using reference TRBV11-2 and TRBJ1-5, is EAGVAQSPRYKIIEKRQSVAFWCNPISGHATLYWYQQILGQGPKLLIQFQNNGVVDDSQLPKDRFSAERLKGVDSTLKIQPAKLEDSAVYLCASSLDRGNQPQHFGDGTRLSIL.

V usage is TRBV12-3 or TRBV12-4 and J usage is TRBJ1-1, with D tentatively TRBD1 (5 bases). V lost 7 bases, J lost 11 bases, and 14 bases lay in between. The CDR3 is 11 amino acids. The CDR3 reads CASTLGRGAFF. For the CDR3, the DNA is TGTGCCAGCACCCTGGGGCGGGGGGCTTTCTTT.

The rearrangement joins TRBV6-2 or TRBV6-3 to TRBJ1-1; 7 bases line up with TRBD1. J lost 7 bases, V lost 6 bases, and 8 bases had no gene match. Germline CDR1 reads MNHEY; CDR2 reads SVGEGT. The CDR3 has 13 residues. The CDR3 DNA reads as TGTGCCAGCAGCTTAACAGGGGTGTATGAAGCTTTCTTT. Protein sequence: CASSLTGVYEAFF.

The V gene is TRBV5-4, the J gene TRBJ2-2, with 8 bases lining up with TRBD2. Germline CDR1 and CDR2: SGHNT and YYREEE (reference sequence). V lost 0 bases, J lost 5 bases, and 9 bases stayed unmatched. The CDR3 sequence is 17 residues long. The CDR3 nucleotides read TGTGCCAGCAGCTTGGGGGCCGGGGGGGTGAGGACCGGGGAGCTGTTTTTT. Its translation is CASSLGAGGVRTGELFF. The variable domain in full, with the rest retrieved from reference TRBV5-4 and TRBJ2-2, is ETGVTQSPTHLIKTRGQQVTLRCSSQSGHNTVSWYQQALGQGPQFIFQYYREEENGRGNFPPRFSGLQFPNYSSELNVNALELDDSALYLCASSLGAGGVRTGELFFGEGSRLTVL.

This rearrangement joins TRBV23-1 to TRBJ1-4; 7 nucleotides agree with TRBD1. TRBV23-1 belongs to the ORF category, with a function that is uncertain. Trimming at V came to 8 bases and at J to 4 bases, leaving 4 bases not matched to a gene. The CDR3 runs to 13 residues. In nucleotides, the CDR3 is TGCGCCAGCGGACAGGCTATTAATGAAAAACTGTTTTTT. Protein sequence: CASGQAINEKLFF.

The V call is TRBV7-9, the J call TRBJ2-5, with D tentatively TRBD1 (6 bases). The CDR3 length is 12 residues. The germline gives CDR1 SEHNR, CDR2 FQNEAQ (reference sequence). Trimming pared 4 bases from V and 5 bases from J, leaving 8 bases between. This CDR3 reads CASSWGLETQYF. Written as DNA, the CDR3 is TGTGCCAGCAGCTGGGGGCTCGAGACCCAGTACTTC.

The V and J genes are TRBV19 and TRBJ2-7, with D possibly matching TRBD2 (5 bases). In germline, CDR1 is LNHDA, CDR2 SQIVND (reference sequence). Trimming shortened V by 3 bases and J by 0 bases, and 9 bases separated the two germline ends. The CDR3 totals 14 residues. The CDR3 is CASSMRVSSYEQYF. DNA for the CDR3: TGTGCCAGTAGTATGAGGGTCAGCTCCTACGAGCAGTACTTC.

The V and J genes are TRBV18 and TRBJ1-1, with unresolved D. Germline V lookup: CDR1 KGHSH, CDR2 LQKENI. CDR3 size: 15 residues. V was pared by 3 bases and J by 0 bases, with 11 bases between. The CDR3 DNA sequence: TGTGCCAGCTCACCCACGTTTGGCATGAACACTGAAGCTTTCTTT. Encoded protein: CASSPTFGMNTEAFF.

Note on this clone: The same CDR3 also results from other DNA sequences found in this sample. J is TRBJ1-1 and V is TRBV19; D gene unclear. CDR3 length: 13 residues. Germline lookup yields CDR1 LNHDA and CDR2 SQIVND (reference sequence). Trimming removed 5 bases from V and 1 base from J, with 8 bases in between. CDR3: CASSGGRNTEAFF. CDR3 coding DNA: TGTGCCAGTAGTGGCGGTCGGAACACTGAAGCTTTCTTT.

The chain joins TRBV19 to TRBJ1-5; a possible D gene is TRBD1 (5 bases). Germline V gene data show CDR1 as LNHDA and CDR2 as SQIVND (reference sequence). Deletions cut 4 bases from V and 2 bases from J, with 18 bases between. This CDR3 contains 17 residues. Here the CDR3 DNA reads TGTGCCAGTAGTACCCCCCCAGGGCTGAATGGCAATCAGCCCCAGCATTTT. The encoded protein is CASSTPPGLNGNQPQHF.

This rearrangement joins TRBV27 to TRBJ2-5, with D possibly being TRBD2 (6 bases). V shed 4 bases and J shed 6 bases, with 15 bases lying between them. From germline, CDR1 is MNHEY and CDR2 SMNVEV (reference sequence). The CDR3 consists of 14 residues. In nucleotides, the CDR3 is TGTGCCAGCAGTTCGACTAGTTTGCAAAAGACCCAGTACTTC. Protein product: CASSSTSLQKTQYF.

This clone was detected only once. The V and J genes are TRBV19 and TRBJ2-2, with 13 bases matching TRBD2. CDR3 length: 17 amino acids. The germline V gene has CDR1 LNHDA and CDR2 SQIVND (reference sequence). V was pared by 5 bases and J by 5 bases, with 8 bases of the junction left unmatched. The chain's CDR3 is CASSPTSGGAETGELFF. In nucleotides, the CDR3 is TGTGCCAGTAGTCCAACTAGCGGGGGGGCCGAAACCGGGGAGCTGTTTTTT.

This chain joins TRBV13 and TRBJ2-7; 8 positions match TRBD1. The CDR3 contains 16 residues. Germline loops: CDR1 PRHDT, CDR2 FYEKMQ (reference sequence). The V and J ends lost 2 bases and 3 bases, in that order; junction bases with no gene match: 9. The CDR3 region has the DNA TGTGCCAGCAGCTTACTTCGGACAGGGAGCCGCTACGAGCAGTACTTC. It specifies CASSLLRTGSRYEQYF. Looking up the rest from reference TRBV13 and TRBJ2-7 gives the full variable domain: AAGVIQSPRHLIKEKRETATLKCYPIPRHDTVYWYQQGPGQDPQFLISFYEKMQSDKGSIPDRFSAQQFSDYHSELNMSSLELGDSALYFCASSLLRTGSRYEQYFGPGTRLTVT.

In its sample, this clone was seen a few times. The V call is TRBV19, the J call TRBJ1-3; D may be TRBD1 (5 bases). The CDR3 has 16 amino acids. CDR1 is LNHDA and CDR2 is SQIVND in the germline V gene (reference sequence). V lost 0 bases and J 0 bases, leaving 9 bases between the germline ends. This CDR3 is CASSIETGTSGNTIYF. In DNA form, the CDR3 reads TGTGCCAGTAGTATAGAAACAGGTACCTCTGGAAACACCATATATTTT.

This rearrangement joins TRBV7-9 to TRBJ2-6; tentatively, D is TRBD2 (6 bases). Germline V gene data show CDR1 as SEHNR and CDR2 as FQNEAQ (reference sequence). The CDR3 spans 17 residues. Trimming removed 5 bases from V and 5 bases from J, with 19 bases in between. The CDR3 DNA follows: TGTGCCAGCAGCCGGGGCGGGACCCTGGGGAGGGCCAACGTCCTGACTTTC. It codes for CASSRGGTLGRANVLTF.